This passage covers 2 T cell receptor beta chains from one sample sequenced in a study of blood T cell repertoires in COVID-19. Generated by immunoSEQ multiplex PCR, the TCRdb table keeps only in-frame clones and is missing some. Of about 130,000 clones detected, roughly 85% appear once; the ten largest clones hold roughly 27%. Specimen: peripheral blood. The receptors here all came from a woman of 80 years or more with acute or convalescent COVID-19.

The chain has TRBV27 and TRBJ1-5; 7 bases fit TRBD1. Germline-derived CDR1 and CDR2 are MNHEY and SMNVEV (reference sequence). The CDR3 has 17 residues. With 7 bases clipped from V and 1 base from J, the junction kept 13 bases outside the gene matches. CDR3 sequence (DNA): TGTGCCAGCACTCCCCTAGACAGGGTCGGGAGCAATCAGCCCCAGCATTTT. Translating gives CASTPLDRVGSNQPQHF.

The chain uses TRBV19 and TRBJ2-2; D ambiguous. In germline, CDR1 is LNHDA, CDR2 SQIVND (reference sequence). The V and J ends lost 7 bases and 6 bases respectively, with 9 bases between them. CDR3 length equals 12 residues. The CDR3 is CASIDGSGELFF. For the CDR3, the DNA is TGTGCCAGTATCGACGGGTCCGGGGAGCTGTTTTTT.